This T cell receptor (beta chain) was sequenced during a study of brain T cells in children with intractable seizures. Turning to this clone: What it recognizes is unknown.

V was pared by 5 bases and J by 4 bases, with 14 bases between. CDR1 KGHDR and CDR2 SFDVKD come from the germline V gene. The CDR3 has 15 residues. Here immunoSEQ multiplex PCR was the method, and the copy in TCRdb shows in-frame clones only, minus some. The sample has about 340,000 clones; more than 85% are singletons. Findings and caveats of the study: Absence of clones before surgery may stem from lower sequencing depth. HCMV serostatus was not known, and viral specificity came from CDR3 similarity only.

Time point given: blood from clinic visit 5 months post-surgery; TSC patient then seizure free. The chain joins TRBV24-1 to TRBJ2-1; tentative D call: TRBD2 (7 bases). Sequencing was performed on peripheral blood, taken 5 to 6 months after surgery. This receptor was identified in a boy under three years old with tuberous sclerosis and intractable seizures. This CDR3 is CATSVGGAVYNEQFF. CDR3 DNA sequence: TGTGCCACCAGTGTGGGGGGGGCCGTATACAATGAGCAGTTCTTC.